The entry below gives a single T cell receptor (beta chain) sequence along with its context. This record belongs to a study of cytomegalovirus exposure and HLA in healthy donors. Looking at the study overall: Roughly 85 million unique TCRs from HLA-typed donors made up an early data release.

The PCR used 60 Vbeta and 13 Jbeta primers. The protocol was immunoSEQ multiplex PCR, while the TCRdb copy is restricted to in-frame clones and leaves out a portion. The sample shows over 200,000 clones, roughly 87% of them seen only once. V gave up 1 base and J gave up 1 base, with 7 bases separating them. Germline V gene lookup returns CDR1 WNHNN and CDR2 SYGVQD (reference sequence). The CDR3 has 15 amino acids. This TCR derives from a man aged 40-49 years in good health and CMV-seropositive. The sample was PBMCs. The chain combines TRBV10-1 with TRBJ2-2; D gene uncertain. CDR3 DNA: TGCGCCAGCAGTGAGTTAACGGTGAACACCGGGGAGCTGTTTTTT. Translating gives CASSELTVNTGELFF.